This T cell receptor (beta chain) came from a study of CD8 T cells in ankylosing spondylitis. Study findings and constraints: Those disease-linked clones were CD8+; they were also relatively rare in peripheral blood. Both synovial fluid and blood in reactive arthritis had previously been reported to carry some motif variants. Seemingly characteristic of ankylosing spondylitis blood was a TCR beta motif consisting of about 8 highly homologous variants. According to the report, clones linked to the disease were significantly enriched in matched synovial fluid samples taken from ankylosing spondylitis patients.

This clonotype was counted only a few times. Its matching antigen is unknown. By quantitative 5'-RACE with molecular barcodes, the TCR beta libraries were made. TCRdb reanalysed the 5' RACE reads using MiXCR and keeps one entry per CDR3 protein. This sample has 700,000 to 1,000,000 distinct CDR3 sequences, with about 11% found just once. After removal of 5 bases from V and 6 bases from J, the junction contained 1 base not matched to a gene. The CDR3 runs 11 residues. Germline V CDR1 and CDR2: GTSNPN, SVGIG (reference sequence). Sequenced material: blood, either unsorted or a sorted T cell fraction (not recorded which). The genes are TRBV30 and TRBJ2-7; 10 nucleotides agree with TRBD1. The receptor was isolated from a male donor with ankylosing spondylitis. The CDR3 bases are TGTGCCTGGGGGACAGGGGTCGAGCAGTACTTC. Protein: CAWGTGVEQYF.